Below are 3 T cell receptor beta chains sequenced from a single sample in a study of OX40 agonist ivuxolimab in advanced cancers. Data came from immunoSEQ multiplex PCR; TCRdb stores just in-frame clones and leaves some out. Among about 66,000 clones listed, approximately 92% were seen once. Specimen: CD4+ or CD8+ T cells sorted from blood, collected in a trial of the OX40 agonist ivuxolimab. The receptors shown here come from an adult with an advanced solid tumor such as melanoma, head and neck, liver or kidney cancer.

This clone was counted once. CDR3 in DNA: TGTGCCAGCAGCAAGCCGGACAGGTCCTACGAGCAGTACTTC. This codes for CASSKPDRSYEQYF. V gene TRBV21-1 combines with J gene TRBJ2-7; the table's TRBD1 call for D was not verified on the DNA. TRBV21-1 is designated a pseudogene. The CDR3 loop spans 14 amino acids.

Concerning this clone: At one boundary the junction diverges from the germline segment, which might be a read error. Other DNA sequences in this specimen translate into the identical CDR3. The CDR3 loop reads CASKTVGGSPLHF. The DNA for the CDR3 is TGCGCCAGCAAGACGGTTGGGGGTTCACCCCTCCACTTT. The chain is built from TRBV6-5 and TRBJ1-6, with a possible D match to TRBD1 (5 bases). The CDR3 sequence is 13 residues long. The germline V gene has CDR1 MNHEY and CDR2 SVGAGI.

The V call is TRBV30, the J call TRBJ1-2; D is undetermined. V lost 0 bases and J 4 bases, leaving 9 bases between the germline ends. Germline assignment: CDR1 GTSNPN and CDR2 SVGIG (reference sequence). This CDR3 is built from 13 residues. In DNA, the CDR3 is TGTGCCTGGAGTGTAAACGCGTTCTATGGCTACACCTTC. It is translated as CAWSVNAFYGYTF.